This T cell receptor beta chain stems from a study of T cell repertoires in cytomegalovirus infection. Of note for this clonotype: Its antigen is not known.

CDR1 is MNHNY and CDR2 is SVGAGI in the germline V gene (reference sequence). The CDR3 has 11 amino acids. V gave up 8 bases and J gave up 7 bases, with 12 bases separating them. TCRdb itself ran the reads through MiXCR, one entry per CDR3 protein. This sample yields about half a million distinct CDR3 sequences, of which about 42% are seen a single time; around 45% belongs to the top ten. This clonotype originated in a human donor in good health (CMV status not recorded). Some clones in this sample may be carry-over from other donors' samples. Material: cultured PBMCs, obtained from culture after CMV antigen stimulation. The rearrangement joins TRBV6-6 to TRBJ2-7, with TRBD2 as a possible D gene (6 bases). The chain's CDR3 is CASGEGGEQYF. DNA of the CDR3: TGTGCCAGCGGTGAGGGAGGAGAGCAGTACTTC.